This T cell receptor beta chain was retrieved from a study of blood T cell repertoires in COVID-19 (TCRdb year 2020). Regarding the research as a whole: Samples from collaborators originated in the United States, Italy and Spain and spanned both the acute and convalescent phases of COVID-19. The prospective study material was composed of cDNA or gDNA derived from T cells, B-cell-depleted T cells, or PBMCs. The dataset comprised deeply sampled blood TCRbeta repertoires from subjects exposed to, actively infected with, or recovered from COVID-19. The repertoires were released in a freely available public database intended as a resource for research on the immune response to SARS-CoV-2. The samples were drawn from two sources: the first 160 participants of the ongoing ImmuneRACE study, and 1,000 to 1,500 subjects contributed by 6 global collaborators. The sample metadata nearly always contained a de-identified subject ID, COVID-19 status, age in years and sex. Where available, HLA class I and class II types were taken from metadata supplied by the sample provider and were not determined by assay-based typing. The investigation overall reported the following: The quantity of clinical and demographic metadata differed by source and by participant and was supplied without curation.

The germline V and J ends show losses of 3 bases and 3 bases respectively, and no gene match explains 7 bases of the junction. From cysteine to phenylalanine, the CDR3 is 15 amino acids long. The read is trimmed to its CDR3 DNA, 45 bases read in frame from base 1. CDR1 and CDR2 (MDHEN, SYDVKM) derive from the germline V gene. The immunoSEQ Assay, a bias-controlled multiplex PCR, was used to amplify TCRbeta CDR3 regions from genomic DNA. In the paper's pipeline: The number of nucleated cells in each sample was estimated by amplification of reference gene primers within the assay. To quantify the absolute abundance of each unique TCRbeta CDR3 rearrangement, sequence reads were collapsed and filtered. Productive Simpson clonality was computed per sample as the square root of Simpson's diversity index over productive rearrangements. Entries here come from immuneACCESS through TCRdb and include only in-frame sequences with V and J called. Some clones fail to appear in such tables; in the studies checked, an unresolved V gene covers under half of the shortfall, and the cause of the remainder is unknown. V and J calls and clone size are as listed in that table; D and trimming were resolved from the DNA. Counted in this sample were about 16,000 clones; around 89% of them appeared once. Of the sample, about 9% is held by the ten largest clones.

As for this clone: This clone's antigen is unknown. Base qualities are missing; no much larger clone stands one base away.

Each collaborating institution followed its own protocols to collect whole blood in K2EDTA tubes. For TCRbeta analysis, collaborators shipped samples as frozen whole blood, isolated PBMCs, or DNA extracted from either of those sample types. This chain is built from TRBV28 and TRBJ2-7; TRBD1 aligns with 8 central bases. This TCR derives from a human donor in a cohort sampled during active COVID-19. Sequencing was carried out using peripheral blood. CDR3 protein: CASSFIGGQGYEQYF. The sequenced DNA is TGTGCCAGCAGTTTTATTGGTGGACAGGGCTACGAGCAGTACTTC.